This TCR beta chain was documented in a study of cytomegalovirus exposure and HLA in healthy donors. Study-wide background: T cells numbering around 200 million yielded approximately 100 million unique TCR beta sequences in an earlier analysis.

The PCR contained 60 Vbeta and 13 Jbeta primers. In the study's own analysis: Later reanalysis found around 80 million unique TCR beta chains, 10 million to 14 million of them shared. This table comes from immunoSEQ multiplex PCR, and its TCRdb copy is limited to in-frame clones, with some not included. Clonal size and the V and J genes are those of that table, whereas D and trimming came from the DNA. The table lists tens of thousands of clones, less than 10% of them singletons. With respect to this clone: Its matching antigen is unknown.

Regarding the study as a whole: Later work associated more than 15,000 TCR beta sequences with HLA alleles at 0.05 false discovery rate.

Specimen: PBMCs. This receptor was identified in a man aged 45-65 years in good health and CMV-seronegative.

In nucleotides, the CDR3 is TGCGCCAGCAGCCAAGAAGTACCTACCCACCCGAACTATGGCTACACCTTC. Amino acid sequence: CASSQEVPTHPNYGYTF. V and J are TRBV4-1 and TRBJ1-2, with unresolved D. This CDR3 has 17 amino acids. Trimming removed 0 bases from V and 2 bases from J, with 16 bases in between. Germline CDR1 reads MGHRA; CDR2 reads YSYEKL.